This T cell receptor beta chain appears in the sequencing data of a study of blood T cell repertoires in COVID-19. Looking at the study overall: Collection of acute and convalescent COVID-19 samples took place in the United States, Italy and Spain. PBMCs, B-cell-depleted T cells, or T cells provided the cDNA or gDNA that made up the material.

Original processing notes: The assay estimated nucleated cells by amplifying reference gene primers. Assay used: immunoSEQ multiplex PCR; TCRdb lists only in-frame clones, some missing. That table gives V, J and clone size, and the DNA gave D and trimming. The data contain about 210,000 clones, roughly 88% of them singletons. The material sequenced was peripheral blood. The sequence derives from a middle-aged man with active or convalescent COVID-19.

The chain's CDR3 is CASSLQKGTPFDEQFF. The CDR3 region has the DNA TGTGCCAGCAGCCTCCAAAAAGGGACTCCGTTTGATGAGCAGTTCTTC. The rearrangement links TRBV7-8 to TRBJ2-1, with D perhaps TRBD2 (6 bases). Per germline, CDR1 SGHVS and CDR2 FQNEAQ. Trimming took 5 bases from V and 8 from J, leaving 22 bases between them. This CDR3 spans 16 amino acids.